This T cell receptor (beta chain) was captured in a study of T cells expressing NK-cell markers. The CDR3 has 15 residues. Germline V gene data show CDR1 as MNHEY and CDR2 as SVGAGI. For TCR beta, cDNA was produced by 5'RACE template switching with UMIs. TCRdb re-analyzed the 5' RACE reads; it lists each CDR3 protein once, without DNA. Its table lists about 190,000 distinct CDR3 sequences. The receptor was derived from a man aged 18-69 years in good health. J is TRBJ2-5 and V is TRBV6-5. Sequenced material: blood T cells: a sorted CD56 or NKG2C T cell subset, CD4+ or CD8+ T cells, or bulk PBMC T cells (not recorded which). The CDR3 sequence: CASSYAAFREETQYF.